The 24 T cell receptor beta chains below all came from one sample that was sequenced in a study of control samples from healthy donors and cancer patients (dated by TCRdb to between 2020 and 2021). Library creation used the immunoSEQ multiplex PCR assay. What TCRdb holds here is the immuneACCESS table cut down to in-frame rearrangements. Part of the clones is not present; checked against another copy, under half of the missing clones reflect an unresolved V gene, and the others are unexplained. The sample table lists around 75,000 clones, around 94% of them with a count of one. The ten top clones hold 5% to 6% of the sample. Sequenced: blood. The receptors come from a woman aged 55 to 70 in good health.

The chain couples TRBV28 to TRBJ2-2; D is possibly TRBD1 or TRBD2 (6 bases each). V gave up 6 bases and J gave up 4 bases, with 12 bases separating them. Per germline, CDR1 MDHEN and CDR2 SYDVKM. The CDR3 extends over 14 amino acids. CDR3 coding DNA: TGTGCCAGCAGCCCCGGGGGCAGCACCGGGGAGCTGTTTTTT. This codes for CASSPGGSTGELFF.

The CDR3 sequence: CASSPQGGGYGYTF. CDR3 bases: TGCGCCAGCAGTCCACAGGGGGGGGGCTATGGCTACACCTTC. This chain connects TRBV10-1 to TRBJ1-2, with 8 bases that match TRBD1. CDR3 length equals 14 residues. In germline, CDR1 is WNHNN, CDR2 SYGVQD (reference sequence). V was clipped by 5 bases and J by 4 bases; unmatched bases: 6.

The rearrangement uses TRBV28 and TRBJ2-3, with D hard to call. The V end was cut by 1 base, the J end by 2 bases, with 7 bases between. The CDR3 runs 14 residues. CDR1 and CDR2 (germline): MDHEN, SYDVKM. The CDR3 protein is CASSLLGVTDTQYF. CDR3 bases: TGTGCCAGCAGTTTATTAGGAGTCACAGATACGCAGTATTTT.

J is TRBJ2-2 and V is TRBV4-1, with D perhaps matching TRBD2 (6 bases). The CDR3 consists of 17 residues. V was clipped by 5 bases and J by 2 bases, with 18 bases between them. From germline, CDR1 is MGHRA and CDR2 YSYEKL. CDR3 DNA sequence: TGCGCCAGCAGCACTGCAGCCCGGAGGGAAAACACCGGGGAGCTGTTTTTT. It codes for CASSTAARRENTGELFF.

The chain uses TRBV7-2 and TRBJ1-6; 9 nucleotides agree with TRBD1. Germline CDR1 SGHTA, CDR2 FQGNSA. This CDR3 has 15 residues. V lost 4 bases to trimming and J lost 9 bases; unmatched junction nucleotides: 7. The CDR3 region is CASSSSGTGTSPLHF. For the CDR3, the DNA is TGTGCCAGCAGCTCGTCCGGGACAGGGACTTCACCCCTCCACTTT.

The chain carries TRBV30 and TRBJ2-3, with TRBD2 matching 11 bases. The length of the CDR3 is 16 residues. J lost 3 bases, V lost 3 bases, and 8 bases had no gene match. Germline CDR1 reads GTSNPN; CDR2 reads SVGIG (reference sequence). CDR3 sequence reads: CAWSSGSGRATDTQYF. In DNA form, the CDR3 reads TGTGCCTGGAGCTCCGGTAGCGGGAGGGCTACAGATACGCAGTATTTT.

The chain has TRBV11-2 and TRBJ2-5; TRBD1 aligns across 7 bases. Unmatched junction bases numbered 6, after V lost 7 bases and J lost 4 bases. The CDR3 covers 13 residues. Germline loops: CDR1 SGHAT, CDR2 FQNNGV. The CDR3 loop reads CASKKGAGETQYF. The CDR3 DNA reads TGTGCCAGCAAGAAGGGGGCAGGAGAGACCCAGTACTTC.

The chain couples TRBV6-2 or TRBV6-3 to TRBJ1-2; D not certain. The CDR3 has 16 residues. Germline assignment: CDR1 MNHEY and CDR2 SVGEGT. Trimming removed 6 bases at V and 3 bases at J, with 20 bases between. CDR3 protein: CASSNAGSRPYYGYTF. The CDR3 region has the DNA TGTGCCAGCAGCAACGCGGGGTCCCGACCGTACTATGGCTACACCTTC.

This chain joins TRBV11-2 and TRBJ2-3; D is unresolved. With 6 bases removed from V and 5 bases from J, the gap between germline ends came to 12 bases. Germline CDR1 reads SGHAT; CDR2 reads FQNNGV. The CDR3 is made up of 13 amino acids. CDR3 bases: TGTGCCAGCAGGTGGCGTTCCGAAGATACGCAGTATTTT. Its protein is CASRWRSEDTQYF. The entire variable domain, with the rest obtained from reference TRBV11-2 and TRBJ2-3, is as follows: EAGVAQSPRYKIIEKRQSVAFWCNPISGHATLYWYQQILGQGPKLLIQFQNNGVVDDSQLPKDRFSAERLKGVDSTLKIQPAKLEDSAVYLCASRWRSEDTQYFGPGTRLTVL.

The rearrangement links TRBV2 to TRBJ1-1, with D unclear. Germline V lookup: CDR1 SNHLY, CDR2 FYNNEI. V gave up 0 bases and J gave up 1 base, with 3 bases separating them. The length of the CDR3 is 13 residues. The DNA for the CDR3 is TGTGCCAGCAGTGAAGCCAGGAACACTGAAGCTTTCTTT. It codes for CASSEARNTEAFF.

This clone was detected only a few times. CDR3 sequence: CASSPRTEDLLGYTF. CDR3 sequence (DNA): TGTGCCAGCTCACCTCGGACAGAGGACCTCTTGGGCTACACCTTC. The chain carries TRBV18 and TRBJ1-2; D perhaps matches TRBD1 (6 bases). Germline V gene lookup returns CDR1 KGHSH and CDR2 LQKENI. The ends were cut back, 3 bases at V and 8 bases at J, with 19 bases in the middle. CDR3 length: 15 amino acids. Together with reference TRBV18 and TRBJ1-2, the CDR3 gives the full variable domain: NAGVMQNPRHLVRRRGQEARLRCSPMKGHSHVYWYRQLPEEGLKFMVYLQKENIIDESGMPKERFSAEFPKEGPSILRIQQVVRGDSAAYFCASSPRTEDLLGYTFGSGTRLTVV.

In nucleotides, the CDR3 is TGTGCCAGCAGCTTAAGGAGGGGCCGCTTTCAGAACACCGGGGAGCTGTTTTTT. Its translation: CASSLRRGRFQNTGELFF. V gene TRBV11-2 combines with J gene TRBJ2-2; tentative D call: TRBD2 (6 bases). Looked up from germline, CDR1 is SGHAT and CDR2 is FQNNGV. Trimming removed 2 bases from V and 1 base from J, with 17 bases in between. The CDR3 covers 18 residues.

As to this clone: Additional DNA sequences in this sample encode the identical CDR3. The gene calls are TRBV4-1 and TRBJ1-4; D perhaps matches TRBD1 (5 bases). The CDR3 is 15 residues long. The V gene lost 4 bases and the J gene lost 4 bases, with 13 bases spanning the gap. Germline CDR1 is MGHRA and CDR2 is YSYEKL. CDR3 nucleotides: TGCGCCAGCAGCCCTCGTGGGGGGGGTAATGAAAAACTGTTTTTT. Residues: CASSPRGGGNEKLFF.

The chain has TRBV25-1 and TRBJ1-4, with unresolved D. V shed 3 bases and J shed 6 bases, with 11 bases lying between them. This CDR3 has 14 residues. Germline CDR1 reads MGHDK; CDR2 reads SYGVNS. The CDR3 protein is CASSDPISYEKLFF. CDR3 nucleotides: TGTGCCAGCAGTGACCCAATCTCCTATGAAAAACTGTTTTTT.

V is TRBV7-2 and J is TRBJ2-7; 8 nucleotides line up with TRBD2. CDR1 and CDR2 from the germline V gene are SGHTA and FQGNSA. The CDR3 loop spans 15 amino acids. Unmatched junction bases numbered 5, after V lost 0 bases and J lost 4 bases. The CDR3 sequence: CASSLAAGLEYEQYF. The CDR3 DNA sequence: TGTGCCAGCAGCTTAGCAGCGGGACTAGAGTACGAGCAGTACTTC.

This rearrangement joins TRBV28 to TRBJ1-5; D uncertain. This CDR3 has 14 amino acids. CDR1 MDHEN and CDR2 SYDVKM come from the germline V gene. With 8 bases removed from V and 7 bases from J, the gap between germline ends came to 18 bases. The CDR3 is CASRRESGGQPQHF. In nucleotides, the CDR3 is TGTGCCAGCCGACGGGAGTCTGGCGGGCAGCCCCAGCATTTT.

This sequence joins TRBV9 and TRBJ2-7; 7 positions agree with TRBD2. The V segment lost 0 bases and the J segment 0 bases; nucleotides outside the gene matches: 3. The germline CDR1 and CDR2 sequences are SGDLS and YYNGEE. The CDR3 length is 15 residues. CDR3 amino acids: CASSVEGLPSYEQYF. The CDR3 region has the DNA TGTGCCAGCAGCGTAGAGGGACTACCCTCCTACGAGCAGTACTTC.

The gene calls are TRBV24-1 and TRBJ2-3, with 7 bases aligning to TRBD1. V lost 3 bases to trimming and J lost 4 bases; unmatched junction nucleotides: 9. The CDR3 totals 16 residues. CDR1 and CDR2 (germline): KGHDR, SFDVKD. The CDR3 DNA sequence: TGTGCCACCAGTGATCTTCGGACAGGCCGGCCAGATACGCAGTATTTT. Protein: CATSDLRTGRPDTQYF.

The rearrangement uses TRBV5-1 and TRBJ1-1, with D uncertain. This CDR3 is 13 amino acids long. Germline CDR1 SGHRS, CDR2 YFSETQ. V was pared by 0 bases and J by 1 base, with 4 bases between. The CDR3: CASSLVANTEAFF. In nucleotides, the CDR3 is TGCGCCAGCAGCTTGGTCGCGAACACTGAAGCTTTCTTT.

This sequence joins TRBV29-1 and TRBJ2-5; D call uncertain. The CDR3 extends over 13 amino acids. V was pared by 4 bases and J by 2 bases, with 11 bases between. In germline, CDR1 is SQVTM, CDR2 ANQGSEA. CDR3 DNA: TGCAGCGTTGTAAACAGCCTTCAAGAGACCCAGTACTTC. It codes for CSVVNSLQETQYF.

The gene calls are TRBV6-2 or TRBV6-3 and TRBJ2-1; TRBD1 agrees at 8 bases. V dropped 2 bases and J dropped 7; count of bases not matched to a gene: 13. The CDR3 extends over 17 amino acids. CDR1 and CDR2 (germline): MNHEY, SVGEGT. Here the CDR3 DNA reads TGTGCCAGCAGTTACACCCGGACAGGGTTTATGCGGAATGAGCAGTTCTTC. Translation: CASSYTRTGFMRNEQFF.

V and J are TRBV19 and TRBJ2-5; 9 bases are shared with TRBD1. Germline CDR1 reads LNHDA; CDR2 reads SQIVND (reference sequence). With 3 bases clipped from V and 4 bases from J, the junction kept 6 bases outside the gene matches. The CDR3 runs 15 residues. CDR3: CASSIRTGEAETQYF. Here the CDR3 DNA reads TGTGCCAGTAGTATCAGGACAGGGGAAGCAGAGACCCAGTACTTC.

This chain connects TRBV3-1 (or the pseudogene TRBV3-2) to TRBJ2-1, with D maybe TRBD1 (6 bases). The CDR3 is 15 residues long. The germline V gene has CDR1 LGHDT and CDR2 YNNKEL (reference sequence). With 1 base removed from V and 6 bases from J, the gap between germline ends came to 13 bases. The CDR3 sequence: CASSQAPGAPNEQFF. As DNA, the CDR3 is TGTGCCAGCAGCCAAGCCCCAGGGGCGCCCAATGAGCAGTTCTTC.

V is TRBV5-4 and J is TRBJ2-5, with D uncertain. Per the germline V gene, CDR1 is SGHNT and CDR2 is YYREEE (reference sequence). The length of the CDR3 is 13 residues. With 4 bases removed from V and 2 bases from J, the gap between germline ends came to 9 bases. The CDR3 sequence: CASSPPGQETQYF. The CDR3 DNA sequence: TGTGCCAGCAGCCCTCCGGGTCAAGAGACCCAGTACTTC. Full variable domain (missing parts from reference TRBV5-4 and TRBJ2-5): ETGVTQSPTHLIKTRGQQVTLRCSSQSGHNTVSWYQQALGQGPQFIFQYYREEENGRGNFPPRFSGLQFPNYSSELNVNALELDDSALYLCASSPPGQETQYFGPGTRLLVL.